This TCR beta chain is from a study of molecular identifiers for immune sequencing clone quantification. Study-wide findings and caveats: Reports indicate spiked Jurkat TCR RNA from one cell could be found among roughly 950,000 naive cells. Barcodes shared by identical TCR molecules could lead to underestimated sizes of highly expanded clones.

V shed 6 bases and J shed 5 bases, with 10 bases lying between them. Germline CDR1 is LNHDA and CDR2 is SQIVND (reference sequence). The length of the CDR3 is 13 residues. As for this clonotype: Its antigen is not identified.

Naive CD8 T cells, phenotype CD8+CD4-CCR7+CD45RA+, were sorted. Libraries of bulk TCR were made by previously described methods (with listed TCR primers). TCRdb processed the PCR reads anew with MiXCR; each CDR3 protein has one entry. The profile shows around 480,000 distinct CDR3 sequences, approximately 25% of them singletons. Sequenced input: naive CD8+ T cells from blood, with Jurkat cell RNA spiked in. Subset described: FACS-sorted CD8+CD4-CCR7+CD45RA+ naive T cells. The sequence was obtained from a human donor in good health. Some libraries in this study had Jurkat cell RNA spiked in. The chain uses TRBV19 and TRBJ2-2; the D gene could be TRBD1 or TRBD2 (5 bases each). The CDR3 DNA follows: TGTGCCAGTAGAAGAGGGGCGACCGGGGAGCTGTTTTTT. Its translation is CASRRGATGELFF.